The count of the clone carrying this T cell receptor beta chain is one. The target antigen is unknown. This record belongs to a study of PD-1 blockade in mismatch repair-deficient tumors. Study-wide background: Patients had eleven to twelve mismatch repair-deficient cancer types and were previously treated and progressing. Overall study findings and caveats: Tumor-resident clones, often absent from pretreatment blood, expanded after pembrolizumab and then contracted.

CDR3 length equals 13 residues. Trimming stripped 5 bases from V and 3 bases from J, with 10 bases between. Germline CDR1 reads SQVTM; CDR2 reads ANQGSEA. Here immunoSEQ multiplex PCR was the method, and the copy in TCRdb shows in-frame clones only, minus some. The top ten hold about 8% of the sample, which has more than 40,000 clones, about 85% seen once. All patients were mismatch repair deficient, assessed by either PCR or immunohistochemistry. The source was peripheral blood, collected more than 19 weeks after starting pembrolizumab. The rearrangement joins TRBV29-1 to TRBJ2-2; D call uncertain. The TCR comes from an adult with mismatch repair-deficient cancer. The CDR3 region has the DNA TGCAGCGTTCAAAGGGTTCACACCGGGGAGCTGTTTTTT. Its translation: CSVQRVHTGELFF.